This TCR beta chain was profiled in a study of blood T cell repertoires in COVID-19. Study overall: The samples span acute and convalescent COVID-19 from the United States, Italy and Spain. T cells, B-cell-depleted T cells, or PBMCs supplied cDNA or gDNA.

In the authors' methods: Amplifying reference gene primers gave estimates of nucleated cell counts. Profiling relied on immunoSEQ multiplex PCR, and the TCRdb table lists in-frame clones only, not all of them. The V and J calls and clone size were taken over from that table, and D and trimming were inferred from the DNA. Among about 380,000 clones listed, nearly 90% were seen once. Germline-derived CDR1 and CDR2 are SGHTA and FQGTGA. V dropped 0 bases and J dropped 5; count of bases not matched to a gene: 6. The CDR3 has 17 amino acids. Sequencing was carried out using peripheral blood. This receptor was taken from a man aged 18 to 29 with active or convalescent COVID-19. V is TRBV7-3 and J is TRBJ2-7, with 14 bases fitting TRBD2. The CDR3 loop is CASSLTLTGLAGDEQYF. CDR3 coding DNA: TGTGCCAGCAGCTTAACCCTTACGGGACTAGCGGGAGACGAGCAGTACTTC.